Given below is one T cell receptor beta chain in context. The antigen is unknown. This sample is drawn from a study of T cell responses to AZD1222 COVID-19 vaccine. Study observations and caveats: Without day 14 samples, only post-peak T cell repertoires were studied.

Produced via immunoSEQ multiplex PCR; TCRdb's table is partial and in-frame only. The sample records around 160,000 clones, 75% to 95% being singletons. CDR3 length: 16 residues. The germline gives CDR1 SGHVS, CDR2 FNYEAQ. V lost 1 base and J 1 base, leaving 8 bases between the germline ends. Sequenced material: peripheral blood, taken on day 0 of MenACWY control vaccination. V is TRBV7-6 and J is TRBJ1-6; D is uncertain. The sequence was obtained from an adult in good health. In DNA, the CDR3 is TGTGCCAGCAGCTTAGTTGCGGCATCCTATAATTCACCCCTCCACTTT. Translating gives CASSLVAASYNSPLHF.